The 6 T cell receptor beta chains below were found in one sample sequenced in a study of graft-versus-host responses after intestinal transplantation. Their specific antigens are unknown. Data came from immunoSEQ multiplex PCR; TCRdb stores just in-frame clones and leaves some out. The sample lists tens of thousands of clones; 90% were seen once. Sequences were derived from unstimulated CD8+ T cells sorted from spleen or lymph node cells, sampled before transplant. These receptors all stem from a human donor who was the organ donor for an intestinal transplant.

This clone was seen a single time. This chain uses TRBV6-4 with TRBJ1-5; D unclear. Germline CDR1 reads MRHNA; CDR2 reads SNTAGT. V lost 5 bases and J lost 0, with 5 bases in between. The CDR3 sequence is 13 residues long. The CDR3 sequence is CASSTDSNQPQHF. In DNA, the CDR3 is TGTGCCAGCAGTACAGATAGCAATCAGCCCCAGCATTTT.

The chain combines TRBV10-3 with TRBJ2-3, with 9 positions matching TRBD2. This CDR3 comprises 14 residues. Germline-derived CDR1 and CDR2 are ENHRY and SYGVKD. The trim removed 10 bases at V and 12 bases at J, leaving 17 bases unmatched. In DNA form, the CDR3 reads TGTGCCACCAACGAGGGATTGGCGGGGGGGGTCCAGTATTTT. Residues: CATNEGLAGGVQYF.

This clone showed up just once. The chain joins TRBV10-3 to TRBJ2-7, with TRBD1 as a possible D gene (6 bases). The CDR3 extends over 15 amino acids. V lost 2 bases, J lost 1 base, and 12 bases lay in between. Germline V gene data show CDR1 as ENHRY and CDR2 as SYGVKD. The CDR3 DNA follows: TGTGCCATCAGTGAGGGGGGCGACGGATCCTACGAGCAGTACGTC. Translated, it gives CAISEGGDGSYEQYV.

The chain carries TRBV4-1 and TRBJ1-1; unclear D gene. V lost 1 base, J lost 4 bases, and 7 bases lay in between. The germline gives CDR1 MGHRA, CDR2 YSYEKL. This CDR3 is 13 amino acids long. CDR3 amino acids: CASSQVVVTEAFF. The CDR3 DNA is TGCGCCAGCAGCCAAGTTGTCGTCACTGAAGCTTTCTTT.

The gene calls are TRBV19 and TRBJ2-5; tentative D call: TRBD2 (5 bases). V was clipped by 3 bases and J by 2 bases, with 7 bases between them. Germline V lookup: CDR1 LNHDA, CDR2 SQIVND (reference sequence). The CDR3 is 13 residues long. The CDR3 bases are TGTGCCAGTAGTATGTGGGAGCAAGAGACCCAGTACTTC. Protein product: CASSMWEQETQYF.

CDR3: CASSPSRGRTGELFF. As DNA, the CDR3 is TGCGCCAGCAGCCCTTCGCGGGGTCGGACCGGGGAGCTGTTTTTT. The gene calls are TRBV4-3 and TRBJ2-2; weak D call: TRBD2 (6 bases). CDR3 length: 15 residues. With 4 bases removed from V and 5 bases from J, the gap between germline ends came to 14 bases. The germline gives CDR1 LGHNA, CDR2 YSLEER.